Each of the 32 T cell receptor beta chains below was sequenced from the same sample in a study of cytomegalovirus exposure and HLA in healthy donors. TCRdb's table, derived via immunoSEQ multiplex PCR, lists solely in-frame clones and lacks some. The data show approximately 150,000 clones, approximately 86% seen once. The sequencing input was PBMCs. Receptors originate from a man aged 25-45 years in good health and CMV-seropositive.

The chain has TRBV19 and TRBJ1-1; 7 nucleotides line up with TRBD1. V dropped 4 bases and J dropped 1; count of bases not matched to a gene: 3. CDR1 is LNHDA and CDR2 is SQIVND in the germline V gene (reference sequence). The CDR3 has 14 amino acids. The CDR3 protein is CASSTYRGNTEAFF. The CDR3 bases are TGTGCCAGTAGTACCTACAGGGGGAACACTGAAGCTTTCTTT.

This chain joins TRBV6-5 and TRBJ2-4; D might be TRBD1 (5 bases). The CDR3 covers 13 residues. Trimming took off 5 bases at V and 2 bases at J, with 7 bases between the two ends. In germline, CDR1 is MNHEY, CDR2 SVGAGI. The CDR3, as DNA: TGTGCCAGCAGTCAGGGAACCAAAAACATTCAGTACTTC. Protein sequence: CASSQGTKNIQYF.

The chain carries TRBV5-4 and TRBJ1-1, with D possibly being TRBD1 (6 bases). The V and J ends lost 3 bases and 3 bases respectively, with 12 bases between them. From germline, CDR1 is SGHNT and CDR2 YYREEE (reference sequence). The CDR3 consists of 14 residues. CDR3: CASSWGGQYTEAFF. CDR3 in DNA: TGTGCCAGCAGCTGGGGGGGGCAGTACACTGAAGCTTTCTTT.

The chain joins TRBV7-6 to TRBJ2-1; 7 nucleotides match TRBD1. This CDR3 has 16 residues. V was pared by 1 base and J by 2 bases, with 5 bases of the junction left unmatched. Per germline, CDR1 SGHVS and CDR2 FNYEAQ. CDR3 nucleotide sequence: TGTGCCAGCAGCTTAGGGACAGGAGACCCCTACAATGAGCAGTTCTTC. The encoded protein is CASSLGTGDPYNEQFF.

The chain couples TRBV29-1 to TRBJ2-7; 9 bases align to TRBD1. The germline V gene encodes CDR1 SQVTM and CDR2 ANQGSEA. CDR3 length: 14 amino acids. V lost 4 bases and J lost 4; bases outside the gene matches: 8. The CDR3 region has the DNA TGCAGCGTTGCGGGAACCGGGACAGGGTACGAGCAGTACTTC. It yields the protein CSVAGTGTGYEQYF.

The chain employs TRBV18 and TRBJ1-1; 8 bases fit TRBD1. CDR1 and CDR2 (germline): KGHSH, LQKENI. This CDR3 comprises 17 residues. With V trimmed by 0 bases and J by 7 bases, 13 bases remained unmatched. CDR3 coding DNA: TGTGCCAGCTCACCACCATCAGGGGGCCGCGGTGCCAGTGAAGCTTTCTTT. Translating gives CASSPPSGGRGASEAFF. Full variable domain (remainder filled in from reference TRBV18 and TRBJ1-1): NAGVMQNPRHLVRRRGQEARLRCSPMKGHSHVYWYRQLPEEGLKFMVYLQKENIIDESGMPKERFSAEFPKEGPSILRIQQVVRGDSAAYFCASSPPSGGRGASEAFFGQGTRLTVV.

This chain links TRBV4-3 with TRBJ2-7, with a possible D match to TRBD2 (7 bases). The CDR3 has 15 amino acids. Looked up from germline, CDR1 is LGHNA and CDR2 is YSLEER. The V end lost 1 base, the J end lost 3 bases, and 13 bases lay between the germline ends. The CDR3 nucleotides read TGCGCCAGCAGCCAAGTAAGGGGGGGATTCTACGAGCAGTACTTC. This gives the protein CASSQVRGGFYEQYF.

The V and J genes are TRBV19 and TRBJ1-4; 8 bases fit TRBD1. This CDR3 contains 14 residues. V shed 7 bases, J shed 7 bases, and the junction held 8 bases outside the gene matches. The germline gives CDR1 LNHDA, CDR2 SQIVND (reference sequence). The CDR3: CASTPRTGFEKLFF. The CDR3 DNA is TGTGCCAGTACCCCACGGACAGGGTTTGAAAAACTGTTTTTT.

This rearrangement joins TRBV4-1 to TRBJ2-1; 8 bases agree with TRBD1. Germline CDR1 is MGHRA and CDR2 is YSYEKL. After removal of 0 bases from V and 7 bases from J, the junction contained 11 bases not matched to a gene. This CDR3 comprises 17 residues. In DNA form, the CDR3 reads TGCGCCAGCAGCCAAGATTATCCACGGACAGGGTTAAATGAGCAGTTCTTC. Its protein product is CASSQDYPRTGLNEQFF.

The chain has TRBV6-1 and TRBJ1-1, with unresolved D. The V and J ends lost 5 bases and 0 bases respectively, with 7 bases between them. There are 13 residues in the CDR3. The germline CDR1 and CDR2 sequences are MNHNS and SASEGT. The CDR3, as DNA: TGTGCCAGCAGTTCCACAGTGAACACTGAAGCTTTCTTT. This gives the protein CASSSTVNTEAFF.

The chain is built from TRBV19 and TRBJ2-7, with D possibly TRBD1 on 6 matching bases. The CDR3 extends over 15 amino acids. The germline CDR1 and CDR2 sequences are LNHDA and SQIVND (reference sequence). V lost 3 bases to trimming and J lost 0 bases, with 12 bases between them. The CDR3 protein is CASSIQGKSSYEQYF. The CDR3 coding sequence is TGTGCCAGTAGTATTCAGGGGAAGTCCTCCTACGAGCAGTACTTC. Drawing the rest from reference TRBV19 and TRBJ2-7, the complete variable domain is DGGITQSPKYLFRKEGQNVTLSCEQNLNHDAMYWYRQDPGQGLRLIYYSQIVNDFQKGDIAEGYSVSREKKESFPLTVTSAQKNPTAFYLCASSIQGKSSYEQYFGPGTRLTVT.

V and J are TRBV18 and TRBJ2-6; D might be TRBD2 (5 bases). This CDR3 region has 15 residues. Deletions cut 3 bases from V and 0 bases from J, with 6 bases between. Germline CDR1 KGHSH, CDR2 LQKENI. CDR3 region: CASSPGISGANVLTF. CDR3 nucleotides: TGTGCCAGCTCACCCGGGATCTCTGGGGCCAACGTCCTGACTTTC.

The V and J genes are TRBV4-2 and TRBJ2-7; 8 bases map to TRBD2. From germline, CDR1 is LGHNA and CDR2 YNFKEQ. V dropped 5 bases and J dropped 1; count of bases not matched to a gene: 4. This CDR3 has 14 residues. CDR3 nucleotides: TGTGCCAGCAGCGCCGGGGGGGCGTCCTACGAGCAGTACTTC. Translating gives CASSAGGASYEQYF.

The chain recombines TRBV21-1 with TRBJ2-7; TRBD1, the D gene given by the table, was not confirmed from the DNA. TRBV21-1 corresponds to a pseudogene. This CDR3 contains 14 residues. CDR3 amino acids: CASSILGVSYEQYF. The DNA for the CDR3 is TGTGCCAGCAGCATCCTAGGGGTTTCCTACGAGCAGTACTTC.

V usage is TRBV13 and J usage is TRBJ1-6; D gene ambiguous. V was pared by 5 bases and J by 0 bases, with 14 bases between. CDR3 size: 17 residues. The germline gives CDR1 PRHDT, CDR2 FYEKMQ (reference sequence). Here the CDR3 DNA reads TGTGCCAGCAGCGAGGGCGGGTCGAGCTCCTATAATTCACCCCTCCACTTT. Amino acids: CASSEGGSSSYNSPLHF.

A few counts support this clone. The rearrangement links TRBV12-5 to TRBJ2-2; 11 bases agree with TRBD1. J was trimmed by 6 bases and V by 2 bases; bases with no gene match: 2. The germline V gene encodes CDR1 LGHNT and CDR2 FRNRAP. This CDR3 is built from 15 residues. The CDR3 loop is CASGLWTGGPGELFF. The CDR3 DNA reads as TGTGCTAGTGGTTTGTGGACAGGGGGCCCCGGGGAGCTGTTTTTT. The whole variable domain, remainder taken from reference TRBV12-5 and TRBJ2-2, is DARVTQTPRHKVTEMGQEVTMRCQPILGHNTVFWYRQTMMQGLELLAYFRNRAPLDDSGMPKDRFSAEMPDATLATLKIQPSEPRDSAVYFCASGLWTGGPGELFFGEGSRLTVL.

The rearrangement joins TRBV7-9 to TRBJ1-3; D uncertain. CDR3 length equals 15 residues. The V and J ends lost 1 base and 0 bases respectively, with 7 bases between them. CDR1 and CDR2 from the germline V gene are SEHNR and FQNEAQ (reference sequence). The CDR3 coding sequence is TGTGCCAGCAGCTTAGGTTTAGACTCTGGAAACACCATATATTTT. It encodes CASSLGLDSGNTIYF.

The chain links TRBV7-2 to TRBJ1-1; D unresolved. CDR1 and CDR2 (germline): SGHTA, FQGNSA. The V and J ends lost 2 bases and 3 bases respectively, with 10 bases between them. The CDR3 has 14 amino acids. As DNA, the CDR3 is TGTGCCAGCAGCTTATCACTGTCGGACACTGAAGCTTTCTTT. As protein: CASSLSLSDTEAFF.

V gene TRBV6-5 combines with J gene TRBJ2-1, with 11 bases lining up with TRBD2. The CDR3 is made up of 14 amino acids. The trim removed 2 bases at V and 9 bases at J, leaving 3 bases unmatched. Germline CDR1 reads MNHEY; CDR2 reads SVGAGI. CDR3 residues: CASSYGSGGGEQFF. For the CDR3, the DNA is TGTGCCAGCAGTTACGGTAGCGGGGGGGGTGAGCAGTTCTTC.

V and J are TRBV5-6 and TRBJ2-7; TRBD1 is a possible D gene (7 bases). The CDR3 extends over 15 amino acids. Germline values: CDR1 SGHDT, CDR2 YYEEEE. Trimming took 0 bases from V and 3 from J, leaving 13 bases between them. The CDR3 sequence: CASSLGPGGGYEQYF. CDR3 bases: TGTGCCAGCAGCTTGGGGCCAGGGGGAGGCTACGAGCAGTACTTC.

The chain carries TRBV11-2 and TRBJ2-1, with 8 bases that match TRBD1. V dropped 1 base and J dropped 3; count of bases not matched to a gene: 5. In germline, CDR1 is SGHAT, CDR2 FQNNGV. This CDR3 is built from 16 residues. The DNA of the CDR3 is TGTGCCAGCAGCTTAGTGGCGGGACAGGTCTACAATGAGCAGTTCTTC. Residues: CASSLVAGQVYNEQFF.

This clone was detected once. V usage is TRBV12-5 and J usage is TRBJ1-1; D not resolved. Germline V lookup: CDR1 LGHNT, CDR2 FRNRAP. Trimming pared 1 base from V and 0 bases from J, leaving 6 bases between. The CDR3 runs 14 residues. The CDR3 bases are TGTGCTAGTGGTTTGGGGCGGGTGAACACTGAAGCTTTCTTT. It is translated as CASGLGRVNTEAFF.

The V gene is TRBV7-8, the J gene TRBJ1-6; 7 nucleotides agree with TRBD1. CDR1 and CDR2 from the germline V gene are SGHVS and FQNEAQ. This CDR3 spans 17 amino acids. Germline trimming cut 6 bases from V and 5 bases from J; bases unmatched to any gene: 13. This chain's CDR3 is CASRPAGQPSHNSPLHF. The CDR3 nucleotides read TGTGCCAGCAGGCCCGCGGGACAGCCCTCACATAATTCACCCCTCCACTTT.

The chain links TRBV29-1 to TRBJ2-5; 12 bases map to TRBD2. Germline V gene lookup returns CDR1 SQVTM and CDR2 ANQGSEA. The CDR3 covers 16 residues. The J segment lost 2 bases and the V segment lost 0 bases, leaving 4 bases of the junction unmatched. The CDR3 DNA reads TGCAGCGTTGAAGATCCGGGACTAGCGGGTCAAGAGACCCAGTACTTC. Amino acids: CSVEDPGLAGQETQYF.

The chain recombines TRBV7-9 with TRBJ2-5, with a possible D match to TRBD2 (6 bases). The CDR3 covers 16 residues. The germline gives CDR1 SEHNR, CDR2 FQNEAQ (reference sequence). V lost 5 bases and J lost 4, with 20 bases in between. CDR3 protein: CASSIGNGGSGETQYF. CDR3 DNA sequence: TGTGCCAGCAGCATAGGCAATGGGGGGAGTGGAGAGACCCAGTACTTC.

The chain joins TRBV4-1 to TRBJ1-5; TRBD1 matches 8 bases. The V gene's germline CDR1 is MGHRA and CDR2 YSYEKL. With 0 bases clipped from V and 7 bases from J, the junction kept 8 bases outside the gene matches. The length of the CDR3 is 16 residues. The CDR3 DNA sequence: TGCGCCAGCAGCCAAGAACCGAGACAGGGGCGCCAGCCCCAGCATTTT. It is translated as CASSQEPRQGRQPQHF.

The chain combines TRBV10-3 with TRBJ2-7; D is possibly TRBD2 (7 bases). CDR1 is ENHRY and CDR2 is SYGVKD in the germline V gene. CDR3 length: 13 residues. V lost 6 bases and J lost 6, with 15 bases in between. The CDR3 is CAIRDGGGREQYF. CDR3 bases: TGTGCCATCAGAGATGGGGGGGGGCGCGAGCAGTACTTC.

To note about this clone: Since no conserved phenylalanine or tryptophan closes the CDR3, a read error is the likely cause. The V gene is TRBV15, the J gene TRBJ1-2; D remains ambiguous. V lost 0 bases and J 1 base, leaving 6 bases between the germline ends. This CDR3 spans 14 amino acids. The germline gives CDR1 LNHNV, CDR2 YYDKDF (reference sequence). The CDR3 bases are TGTGCCACCAGCAGAGATTTTGGTAACTATGGCTACACCCTC. Protein sequence: CATSRDFGNYGYTL.

The CDR3 region has the DNA TGTGCCAGCAGCTTGGCGCGGGACAGGGGTGATGGCTACACCTTC. It yields the protein CASSLARDRGDGYTF. The chain employs TRBV5-6 and TRBJ1-2; 10 bases are shared with TRBD1. Trimming at V came to 0 bases and at J to 6 bases, leaving 5 bases not matched to a gene. The CDR3 runs to 15 residues. The germline V gene has CDR1 SGHDT and CDR2 YYEEEE.

In DNA form, the CDR3 reads TGTGCCAGCAGGCCCGATGGGGAGGGTGAGCAGTTCTTC. It yields the protein CASRPDGEGEQFF. The rearrangement uses TRBV2 and TRBJ2-1; 7 nucleotides match TRBD2. Trimming removed 6 bases from V and 9 bases from J; junction bases left unmatched: 8. The CDR3 totals 13 residues. From germline, CDR1 is SNHLY and CDR2 FYNNEI. Filled out from reference TRBV2 and TRBJ2-1, the complete variable domain reads EPEVTQTPSHQVTQMGQEVILRCVPISNHLYFYWYRQILGQKVEFLVSFYNNEISEKSEIFDDQFSVERPDGSNFTLKIRSTKLEDSAMYFCASRPDGEGEQFFGPGTRLTVL.

The V and J genes are TRBV7-8 and TRBJ1-2; tentative D call: TRBD1 (6 bases). The CDR3 extends over 12 amino acids. V gave up 4 bases and J gave up 8 bases, with 11 bases separating them. The V gene's germline CDR1 is SGHVS and CDR2 FQNEAQ. CDR3 DNA sequence: TGTGCCAGCAGCTCGCCAGGGGTAGGCTACACCTTC. Encoded protein: CASSSPGVGYTF. Full variable domain (missing parts from reference TRBV7-8 and TRBJ1-2): GAGVSQSPRYKVAKRGQDVALRCDPISGHVSLFWYQQALGQGPEFLTYFQNEAQLDKSGLPSDRFFAERPEGSVSTLKIQRTQQEDSAVYLCASSSPGVGYTFGSGTRLTVV.

The genes are TRBV12-5 and TRBJ2-2, with 8 bases matching TRBD1. This CDR3 has 17 amino acids. The germline gives CDR1 LGHNT, CDR2 FRNRAP. V lost 0 bases and J lost 4; bases outside the gene matches: 7. DNA for the CDR3: TGTGCTAGTGGTTTGGTACTTGGACAGGGAGGCACCGGGGAGCTGTTTTTT. Its translation: CASGLVLGQGGTGELFF.